This TCR beta chain was identified in a study of control samples from healthy donors and cancer patients. There are 14 residues in the CDR3. Per the germline V gene, CDR1 is SGHDT and CDR2 is YYEEEE. The V and J ends lost 4 bases and 4 bases, in that order; junction bases with no gene match: 4. Here immunoSEQ multiplex PCR was the method, and the copy in TCRdb shows in-frame clones only, minus some. Of around 110,000 clones in the sample, approximately 93% were seen once. This TCR was sampled from a young man in good health. The rearrangement uses TRBV5-6 and TRBJ1-2; 10 positions match TRBD1. The sequencing sample was made of blood. For the CDR3, the DNA is TGTGCCAGCAGCCCTTGGGACAGGGGCTATGGCTACACCTTC. Translation gives CASSPWDRGYGYTF.